Detailed here is one TCR beta chain. Its antigen is undetermined. If patients had autoimmune disease history or systemic immunosuppression, they were excluded. Blood was sampled at baseline, cycle 4 day 1, and cycle 7 day 1. The entry originates in a study of OX40 agonist ivuxolimab in advanced cancers. The CDR3 spans 14 residues. The V gene's germline CDR1 is KGHSH and CDR2 LQKENI. Between the trimmed V and J ends, which lost 8 bases and 7 bases, there was a span of 18 bases. TCRdb's table, derived via immunoSEQ multiplex PCR, lists solely in-frame clones and lacks some. The sample includes 50,000 to 70,000 clones, around 93% of them seen just once. Whole-study results and caveats: Relative to CD4+, CD8+ T cells held more expanded clones on average.

The V gene is TRBV18, the J gene TRBJ2-1; the D gene is possibly TRBD1 (5 bases). This clonotype was sampled from an adult with an advanced solid tumor such as melanoma, head and neck, liver or kidney cancer. This specimen was CD4+ or CD8+ T cells sorted from blood, taken in a trial of the OX40 agonist ivuxolimab. The CDR3 sequence: CASIPDWGRNEQFF. The CDR3 bases are TGTGCCAGCATACCGGATTGGGGCCGGAATGAGCAGTTCTTC.